Below, one T cell receptor (beta chain) is given with its context. Sequencing used immunoSEQ multiplex PCR; TCRdb keeps in-frame clones, though not all of them. The sample shows roughly 43,000 clones, 70% to 90% of them seen only once. This specimen comes from a study of blood T cell repertoires in COVID-19. Trimming stripped 6 bases from V and 3 bases from J, with 14 bases between. Germline V lookup: CDR1 MRHNA, CDR2 SNTAGT. The CDR3 has 14 residues. Sequenced material: peripheral blood. The receptor was isolated from a human donor in a cohort sampled during active COVID-19. J is TRBJ1-1 and V is TRBV6-4; tentatively, D is TRBD1 (5 bases). CDR3 region: CASSLILGDTEAFF. The CDR3 DNA reads TGTGCCAGCAGCCTAATTTTAGGGGACACTGAAGCTTTCTTT.